The present T cell receptor (beta chain) was sequenced within a study of cytomegalovirus exposure and HLA in healthy donors. PCR employed 60 Vbeta and 13 Jbeta primers. This table comes from immunoSEQ multiplex PCR, and its TCRdb copy is limited to in-frame clones, with some not included. This repertoire includes 150,000 to 200,000 clones. Donors in the study were healthy people who gave bone marrow. Whereas donors were nominally healthy upon sampling, unrecorded immune exposures were probable. Germline CDR1 and CDR2: PRHDT and FYEKMQ (reference sequence). The length of the CDR3 is 13 residues. Deletions cut 5 bases from V and 0 bases from J, with 7 bases between.

The sequence was obtained from a boy younger than 18 in good health and CMV-seronegative. The chain joins TRBV13 to TRBJ1-1; D may be TRBD1 (5 bases). Sequences were obtained from PBMCs. CDR3 bases: TGTGCCAGCAGCGGACACGTGAACACTGAAGCTTTCTTT. Translation: CASSGHVNTEAFF.